This TCR beta chain was sequenced in a study of blood T cell repertoires in COVID-19. Study-level background: The United States, Italy and Spain provided the acute and convalescent COVID-19 samples.

The V gene's germline CDR1 is LGHNA and CDR2 YSLEER. J was trimmed by 1 base and V by 5 bases; bases with no gene match: 4. CDR3 size: 14 residues. In the original workflow: Researchers report that nucleated cell counts were estimated from reference gene primer amplification. The protocol was immunoSEQ multiplex PCR, while the TCRdb copy is restricted to in-frame clones and leaves out a portion. V and J calls and clone size are given by that table; D and trimming were obtained from the DNA. The sample contains approximately 92,000 clones, around 81% of which appear only once. The sequence was obtained from a man aged 55 to 69 with acute or convalescent COVID-19. Specimen: peripheral blood. The J gene is TRBJ2-5, the V gene TRBV4-3; 7 bases map to TRBD1. CDR3 sequence: CASSTRQGQETQYF. In DNA, the CDR3 is TGCGCCAGCAGCACTCGACAGGGCCAAGAGACCCAGTACTTC.